These T cell receptor beta chains were read from a single sample in a study of CD8 T cells in ankylosing spondylitis. TCRdb analysed the 5' RACE reads with MiXCR anew, one entry per CDR3 protein. The sample has approximately 250,000 distinct CDR3 sequences, less than 9.5% seen once. Specimen: blood, either unsorted or a sorted T cell fraction (not recorded which). These receptors were taken from a female donor with ankylosing spondylitis or in good health (not recorded which). Both conserved end residues are part of each CDR3. Each record gives: J gene, V gene, D gene, clone size, CDR3 protein, CDR3 DNA. The D gene is left open where the match is weak. Clone size, where shown, is once, few, many, or a class for clones that have expanded.

J: TRBJ2-1
V: TRBV30
D: NA
size: few
CDR3: CAWSAGLNNEQFF
DNA: TGTGCCTGGAGTGCGGGACTTAACAATGAGCAGTTCTTC

J: TRBJ1-2
V: TRBV27
D: TRBD1
size: many
CDR3: CASSLGTGDGYTF
DNA: TGTGCCAGCAGTTTAGGGACAGGGGATGGCTACACCTTC

J: TRBJ2-1
V: TRBV29-1
D: TRBD2
size: many
CDR3: CSVELGLAGGYYNEQFF
DNA: TGCAGCGTTGAATTGGGGTTAGCGGGAGGCTACTACAATGAGCAGTTCTTC

J: TRBJ2-6
V: TRBV15
D: NA
size: many
CDR3: CATSGRGSSGANVLTF
DNA: TGTGCCACCAGCGGAAGGGGGTCAAGTGGGGCCAACGTCCTGACTTTC

J: TRBJ2-1
V: TRBV13
D: TRBD2
size: many
CDR3: CASSVGLAGYEQFF
DNA: TGTGCCAGCAGCGTGGGACTAGCCGGCTATGAGCAGTTCTTC

J: TRBJ2-3
V: TRBV29-1
D: NA
size: many
CDR3: CSVDQANTDTQYF
DNA: TGCAGCGTTGACCAAGCGAACACAGATACGCAGTATTTT

J: TRBJ2-3
V: TRBV20-1
D: NA
size: many
CDR3: CSAGTDTQYF
DNA: TGCAGTGCTGGCACAGATACGCAGTATTTT

J: TRBJ1-3
V: TRBV5-1
D: NA
size: few
CDR3: CASSPTGISGNTIYF
DNA: TGCGCCAGCAGCCCGACCGGTATCTCTGGAAACACCATATATTTT

J: TRBJ2-2
V: TRBV5-1
D: TRBD1
size: many
CDR3: CASSSGQGAGTGELFF
DNA: TGCGCCAGCAGCTCCGGACAGGGGGCCGGCACCGGGGAGCTGTTTTTT

J: TRBJ2-7
V: TRBV7-2
D: NA
size: many
CDR3: CASSLAPDRGYEQYF
DNA: TGTGCCAGCAGCTTAGCGCCGGACCGTGGTTACGAGCAGTACTTC

J: TRBJ1-2
V: TRBV6-5
D: NA
size: many
CDR3: CASSYGAGGTLDGYTF
DNA: TGTGCCAGCAGTTACGGTGCGGGAGGGACCCTTGATGGCTACACCTTC

J: TRBJ1-1
V: TRBV20-1
D: NA
size: many
CDR3: CSGYNYLRGLNTEAFF
DNA: TGCAGTGGATACAATTACCTAAGGGGGTTGAACACTGAAGCTTTCTTT

J: TRBJ1-1
V: TRBV7-6
D: TRBD1
size: many
CDR3: CASSLETGEGTEAFF
DNA: TGTGCCAGCAGCTTAGAGACAGGGGAAGGGACTGAAGCTTTCTTT

J: TRBJ2-1
V: TRBV7-2
D: TRBD2
size: few
CDR3: CASSLGFPSGRAKTNEQFF
DNA: TGTGCCAGCAGCTTAGGCTTCCCTAGCGGGAGGGCCAAAACGAATGAGCAGTTCTTC

J: TRBJ1-6
V: TRBV6-1
D: NA
size: NA
CDR3: CASGGGIPEGSPLHF
DNA: TGTGCCAGCGGGGGGGGGATTCCGGAAGGGTCACCCCTCCACTTT

J: TRBJ1-1
V: TRBV7-8
D: NA
size: many
CDR3: CASSQNRLMNTEAFF
DNA: TGTGCCAGCAGCCAAAACAGGCTGATGAACACTGAAGCTTTCTTT

J: TRBJ2-1
V: TRBV7-2
D: TRBD2
size: many
CDR3: CASSLAQGGSGNEQFF
DNA: TGTGCCAGCAGCTTAGCGCAGGGCGGGAGTGGGAATGAGCAGTTCTTC

J: TRBJ1-1
V: TRBV5-1
D: NA
size: many
CDR3: CASSFQPQGPNTEAFF
DNA: TGCGCCAGCAGCTTCCAACCTCAGGGCCCGAACACTGAAGCTTTCTTT

J: TRBJ2-7
V: TRBV6-2/TRBV6-3
D: NA
size: many
CDR3: CASSWHRIMIYEQYF
DNA: TGTGCCAGCAGTTGGCACAGGATCATGATCTACGAGCAGTACTTC

J: TRBJ2-5
V: TRBV18
D: NA
size: NA
CDR3: CASSPRVPHTETQYF
DNA: TGTGCCAGCTCACCGAGGGTCCCCCACACAGAGACCCAGTACTTC

J: TRBJ2-5
V: TRBV5-1
D: TRBD1
size: NA
CDR3: CASSTTDRGRGETQYF
DNA: TGCGCCAGCAGCACTACGGACAGGGGGCGCGGAGAGACCCAGTACTTC

J: TRBJ2-1
V: TRBV5-1
D: NA
size: many
CDR3: CASSPGGGLFYNEQFF
DNA: TGCGCCAGCAGCCCGGGGGGCGGACTTTTCTACAATGAGCAGTTCTTC

J: TRBJ2-2
V: TRBV7-9
D: NA
size: many
CDR3: CASSPGGTGELFF
DNA: TGTGCCAGCAGCCCGGGTGGGACCGGGGAGCTGTTTTTT